This TCR beta chain was found in a study of cytomegalovirus exposure and HLA in healthy donors. Study-level results: Many donors carried some public TCRs, although rarity characterized most TCR sequences. A later analysis showed TCR association rates differing by HLA locus, peaking at DRB1 and lowest at HLA-C. Association of a missense DCLRE1C variant with TCR beta V- and J-gene trimming was reported in a later analysis.

About this clone: Its antigen is currently unknown.

Germline V gives CDR1 SQVTM, CDR2 ANQGSEA. V trimming: 5 bases; J trimming: 0 bases; junction bases outside the gene matches: 5. The CDR3 runs to 14 residues. A multiplex PCR was run with 60 Vbeta primers and 13 Jbeta primers. Authors' methods: Later analysis identified roughly 82 million unique TCR beta chains, approximately 11 million shared. Produced via immunoSEQ multiplex PCR; TCRdb's table is partial and in-frame only. V and J calls and clone size are those listed in that table; D and trimming were worked out from the DNA. The repertoire includes 150,000 to 200,000 clones, about 81% of them detected once, and around 2% sits in the top ten.

The chain carries TRBV29-1 and TRBJ1-1; 8 bases are shared with TRBD1. Source material: PBMCs. The source is a young woman in good health and CMV-seropositive. The CDR3, as DNA: TGCAGCGTTTCTAACAGGGGGGTGAACACTGAAGCTTTCTTT. As protein: CSVSNRGVNTEAFF.